The 27 T cell receptor beta chains below come from one sample, sequenced in a study of TIL therapy for anti-PD-1-resistant metastatic lung cancer. The time point: pre-treatment sample, taken before nivolumab and TIL therapy. The immunoSEQ assay was v3. TCRdb's table, derived via immunoSEQ multiplex PCR, lists solely in-frame clones and lacks some. The sample lists more than 45,000 clones, around 79% occurring once. The material sequenced was blood, taken at baseline. These receptors came from a person aged 25 to 80 with non-small cell lung cancer.

The chain couples TRBV7-3 to TRBJ1-1; D is unresolved. V lost 2 bases to trimming and J lost 2 bases, with 6 bases between them. The CDR3 length is 13 residues. Germline V lookup: CDR1 SGHTA, CDR2 FQGTGA. CDR3 in DNA: TGTGCCAGCAGCTTAGACCCCAACACTGAAGCTTTCTTT. It translates to CASSLDPNTEAFF.

The CDR3 nucleotides are TGTGCCAGCAGCCCAAGGACAGGGGGGTACAATGAGCAGTTCTTC. Protein: CASSPRTGGYNEQFF. This chain links TRBV9 with TRBJ2-1, with 10 bases matching TRBD1. Germline V gives CDR1 SGDLS, CDR2 YYNGEE. This CDR3 is 15 amino acids long. V was clipped by 4 bases and J by 4 bases; unmatched bases: 5.

This clone was observed once. The chain links TRBV5-1 to TRBJ1-5; 7 bases are shared with TRBD1. The ends lost 4 bases at V and 3 bases at J; junction bases unmatched: 7. Per germline, CDR1 SGHRS and CDR2 YFSETQ. The CDR3 has 15 residues. Here the CDR3 reads CASSLSTGDNQPQHF. CDR3 in DNA: TGCGCCAGCAGCCTTTCTACAGGGGACAATCAGCCCCAGCATTTT. The full variable domain, with the rest looked up from reference TRBV5-1 and TRBJ1-5, is KAGVTQTPRYLIKTRGQQVTLSCSPISGHRSVSWYQQTPGQGLQFLFEYFSETQRNKGNFPGRFSGRQFSNSRSEMNVSTLELGDSALYLCASSLSTGDNQPQHFGDGTRLSIL.

This rearrangement joins TRBV6-6 to TRBJ2-1; D unresolved. The germline CDR1 and CDR2 sequences are MNHNY and SVGAGI (reference sequence). The V end was cut by 2 bases, the J end by 0 bases, with 11 bases between. The CDR3 spans 16 residues. The CDR3 sequence: CASSYLGQSSYNEQFF. The CDR3 nucleotides are TGTGCCAGCAGTTACCTTGGGCAGAGCTCCTACAATGAGCAGTTCTTC.

This clone showed up just a few times. The chain is built from TRBV19 and TRBJ1-6; D unresolved. V dropped 7 bases and J dropped 7 bases, with 26 bases sitting between them. The germline gives CDR1 LNHDA, CDR2 SQIVND (reference sequence). The CDR3 covers 18 residues. The CDR3 loop reads CASTLRGGFPAENSPLHF. The CDR3 DNA follows: TGTGCCAGTACCCTACGAGGTGGGTTCCCGGCAGAGAATTCACCCCTCCACTTT.

The CDR3 here is CASSLGRSWSEHIQYF. CDR3 nucleotide sequence: TGTGCCAGCAGCTTGGGAAGGTCCTGGAGTGAGCACATTCAGTACTTC. The chain combines TRBV5-6 with TRBJ2-4; D gene uncertain. The CDR3 contains 16 residues. CDR1 SGHDT and CDR2 YYEEEE come from the germline V gene. The V and J ends lost 0 bases and 8 bases respectively, with 18 bases between them.

This clone was picked up one time. The J gene is TRBJ1-5, the V gene TRBV11-2; D is possibly TRBD1 (5 bases). CDR1 and CDR2 (germline): SGHAT, FQNNGV. The germline V and J ends were trimmed by 3 bases and 5 bases, with 14 bases remaining between them. This CDR3 has 15 amino acids. CDR3 sequence reads: CASSLGPPNYQPQHF. The CDR3, as DNA: TGTGCCAGCAGCTTGGGACCGCCAAACTATCAGCCCCAGCATTTT.

About this clone itself: A junction end diverges from the germline sequence, so it may reflect a read error. V and J are TRBV7-7 and TRBJ2-3; TRBD2 is a possible D gene (6 bases). CDR3 length equals 16 residues. Looked up from germline, CDR1 is SSHAT and CDR2 is FNYEAQ (reference sequence). The CDR3 region has the DNA TGTGCTAGCAGCCGACGGGGAAACGGGGGAACAGATACGCAGTATTTT. The encoded protein is CASSRRGNGGTDTQYF.

The chain joins TRBV5-1 to TRBJ2-2; D unresolved. Germline values: CDR1 SGHRS, CDR2 YFSETQ. The CDR3 has 14 residues. Trimming stripped 1 base from V and 2 bases from J, with 6 bases between. The CDR3 nucleotides read TGCGCCAGCAGCTTGTTCTCAAACACCGGGGAGCTGTTTTTT. This codes for CASSLFSNTGELFF.

The CDR3 here is CASSQDLTTYEQYF. CDR3 bases: TGCGCCAGCAGCCAAGATCTTACCACTTACGAGCAGTACTTC. The chain carries TRBV4-3 and TRBJ2-7; D not certain. Trimming cost V 0 bases and J 4 bases, with 10 bases left between them. Germline CDR1 reads LGHNA; CDR2 reads YSLEER. The CDR3 is 14 residues long.

The chain has TRBV19 and TRBJ2-1, with TRBD2 matching 9 bases. J was trimmed by 4 bases and V by 2 bases; bases with no gene match: 6. CDR3 size: 16 residues. Germline-derived CDR1 and CDR2 are LNHDA and SQIVND (reference sequence). This CDR3 reads CASSILAGSPYNEQFF. CDR3 coding DNA: TGTGCCAGTAGTATACTAGCGGGATCCCCTTACAATGAGCAGTTCTTC. Filled out from reference TRBV19 and TRBJ2-1, the complete variable domain reads DGGITQSPKYLFRKEGQNVTLSCEQNLNHDAMYWYRQDPGQGLRLIYYSQIVNDFQKGDIAEGYSVSREKKESFPLTVTSAQKNPTAFYLCASSILAGSPYNEQFFGPGTRLTVL.

DNA for the CDR3: TGTGCCAGCAGCTTAAGTCAGGGGTTCCCCGCAAACACTGAAGCTTTCTTT. Protein product: CASSLSQGFPANTEAFF. The chain has TRBV7-8 and TRBJ1-1, with D perhaps TRBD1 (6 bases). Germline CDR1 is SGHVS and CDR2 is FQNEAQ. Trimming took off 2 bases at V and 2 bases at J, with 18 bases between the two ends. This CDR3 has 17 residues.

V is TRBV5-6 and J is TRBJ2-7; 9 bases fit TRBD1. CDR1 is SGHDT and CDR2 is YYEEEE in the germline V gene. This CDR3 region has 15 residues. V lost 4 bases and J lost 5; bases outside the gene matches: 10. CDR3 region: CASSTAGTGLDEQYF. The CDR3 region has the DNA TGTGCCAGCAGCACCGCCGGGACAGGGCTCGACGAGCAGTACTTC.

V is TRBV28 and J is TRBJ1-3; D gene unclear. The germline V gene has CDR1 MDHEN and CDR2 SYDVKM. Trimming took 2 bases from V and 9 from J, leaving 20 bases between them. This CDR3 has 16 amino acids. The CDR3 reads CASSLTPGQAGITIYF. CDR3 DNA: TGTGCCAGCAGTTTAACCCCAGGCCAGGCGGGCATCACCATATATTTT. Full variable domain (outside the CDR3, taken from reference TRBV28 and TRBJ1-3): DVKVTQSSRYLVKRTGEKVFLECVQDMDHENMFWYRQDPGLGLRLIYFSYDVKMKEKGDIPEGYSVSREKKERFSLILESASTNQTSMYLCASSLTPGQAGITIYFGEGSWLTVV.

The DNA for the CDR3 is TGTGCCAGCAGCCCCTCGCCGCTGCAGCCCCAGCATTTT. Its translation is CASSPSPLQPQHF. V usage is TRBV9 and J usage is TRBJ1-5, with D unresolved. This CDR3 contains 13 residues. Germline CDR1 and CDR2: SGDLS and YYNGEE. V was clipped by 4 bases and J by 7 bases, with 12 bases between them.

The chain carries TRBV7-2 and TRBJ1-2; D remains unclear. The CDR3 loop spans 15 amino acids. Per the germline V gene, CDR1 is SGHTA and CDR2 is FQGNSA. V was pared by 2 bases and J by 1 base, with 11 bases between. The CDR3 reads CASSLRSRDNYGYTF. The DNA for the CDR3 is TGTGCCAGCAGCTTAAGATCCCGAGATAACTATGGCTACACCTTC.

J is TRBJ1-2 and V is TRBV14; 8 positions agree with TRBD1. The CDR3 loop spans 15 amino acids. The V segment lost 1 base and the J segment 6 bases; nucleotides outside the gene matches: 7. Germline values: CDR1 SGHDN, CDR2 FVKESK. The CDR3 bases are TGTGCCAGCAGCCAAGTCAGGGGGCTGTGGAATGGCTACACCTTC. Translated, it gives CASSQVRGLWNGYTF.

J is TRBJ2-7 and V is TRBV18, with a tentative D call TRBD1 (5 bases). The germline V gene encodes CDR1 KGHSH and CDR2 LQKENI. There are 13 residues in the CDR3. V lost 2 bases and J 2 bases, leaving 7 bases between the germline ends. CDR3 residues: CASSPDSTYEQYF. The CDR3, as DNA: TGTGCCAGCTCACCAGACAGTACCTACGAGCAGTACTTC.

This chain uses TRBV7-2 with TRBJ2-7; TRBD2 matches 8 bases. The CDR3 totals 16 residues. Per germline, CDR1 SGHTA and CDR2 FQGNSA. After removal of 5 bases from V and 6 bases from J, the junction contained 15 bases not matched to a gene. The CDR3 protein is CASSPVTGGAWGEQYF. In nucleotides, the CDR3 is TGTGCCAGCAGCCCTGTGACGGGGGGGGCCTGGGGCGAGCAGTACTTC.

J is TRBJ2-6 and V is TRBV4-3; tentatively, D is TRBD1 or TRBD2 (5 bases each). V was pared by 3 bases and J by 3 bases, with 12 bases between. The germline V gene encodes CDR1 LGHNA and CDR2 YSLEER. There are 16 residues in the CDR3. The CDR3 spells CASSQALGVGANVLTF. CDR3 DNA sequence: TGCGCCAGCAGCCAGGCACTGGGGGTTGGGGCCAACGTCCTGACTTTC.

Concerning this clone itself: This sample includes further DNA sequences coding for the same CDR3. The chain couples TRBV9 to TRBJ1-2; D is uncertain. The CDR3 loop spans 14 amino acids. Trimming stripped 0 bases from V and 0 bases from J, with 6 bases between. The germline V gene encodes CDR1 SGDLS and CDR2 YYNGEE. CDR3 loop: CASSVGAANYGYTF. DNA of the CDR3: TGTGCCAGCAGCGTAGGGGCGGCTAACTATGGCTACACCTTC.

The genes are TRBV28 and TRBJ2-2; D may be TRBD2 (7 bases). Germline V gives CDR1 MDHEN, CDR2 SYDVKM. The CDR3 loop spans 15 amino acids. V was clipped by 2 bases and J by 4 bases, with 11 bases between them. CDR3 DNA sequence: TGTGCCAGCAGTTTAGGGGGGGCAGTCACCGGGGAGCTGTTTTTT. The encoded protein is CASSLGGAVTGELFF.

The chain links TRBV27 to TRBJ1-5; 7 bases agree with TRBD1. Trimming at V came to 6 bases and at J to 5 bases, leaving 4 bases not matched to a gene. This CDR3 region has 13 residues. Germline CDR1 reads MNHEY; CDR2 reads SMNVEV (reference sequence). Here the CDR3 reads CASSQDRDQPQHF. CDR3 DNA: TGTGCCAGCAGCCAAGACAGGGATCAGCCCCAGCATTTT.

The gene calls are TRBV4-1 and TRBJ1-2; D is undetermined. This CDR3 region has 16 residues. The V gene lost 1 base and the J gene lost 3 bases, with 15 bases spanning the gap. Germline CDR1 MGHRA, CDR2 YSYEKL. The CDR3 region is CASSQGWNQEYYGYTF. The CDR3 DNA sequence: TGCGCCAGCAGCCAAGGCTGGAACCAAGAATACTATGGCTACACCTTC.

A single count supports this clone. The gene calls are TRBV12-5 and TRBJ1-1; 8 positions match TRBD1. V lost 5 bases, J lost 5 bases, and 10 bases stayed unmatched. The CDR3 contains 15 residues. Germline assignment: CDR1 LGHNT and CDR2 FRNRAP. The CDR3 here is CASGTGGGRWTEAFF. The CDR3 bases are TGTGCTAGTGGTACAGGGGGGGGAAGGTGGACTGAAGCTTTCTTT.

The chain has TRBV10-3 and TRBJ2-7, with 9 bases lining up with TRBD1. V dropped 10 bases and J dropped 2; count of bases not matched to a gene: 18. The germline CDR1 and CDR2 sequences are ENHRY and SYGVKD. CDR3 size: 17 residues. CDR3: CATQKNPGTGSTYEQYF. DNA for the CDR3: TGTGCCACCCAAAAAAACCCCGGGACAGGGTCCACCTACGAGCAGTACTTC.

The genes are TRBV6-6 and TRBJ2-1; TRBD1 is a possible D gene (6 bases). The CDR3 spans 13 residues. CDR1 is MNHNY, CDR2 SVGAGI, per germline (reference sequence). Between the trimmed V and J ends, which lost 2 bases and 7 bases, there was a span of 9 bases. CDR3 in DNA: TGTGCCAGCAGTTACGTACAGGGAAATGAGCAGTTCTTC. The encoded protein is CASSYVQGNEQFF.